The rows below give T cell receptor beta chains drawn from one sample of a study of cytotoxic CD8 clonotypes in ibrutinib-treated CLL. TCRdb keeps only in-frame clones here, not all; method: immunoSEQ multiplex PCR. Among roughly 180,000 clones listed, more than 80% were seen once. This material consisted of PBMCs, taken after 24 months of ibrutinib treatment. The receptors come from a human donor with chronic lymphocytic leukemia. Each CDR3 is given with its conserved first and last residue. D genes are given only for firm matches. Not every row has a clone size; where given, it reads once, few, many or a size class.

J gene,V gene,clone size,D gene,CDR3 DNA,CDR3 protein
TRBJ1-1,TRBV11-2,.,TRBD1,TGTGCCAGCAGCCCCGCCTTTGACAGGGCGGTCACTGAAGCTTTCTTT,CASSPAFDRAVTEAFF
TRBJ2-7,TRBV15,.,.,TGTGCCACCAGCAGACAGGGTTACGAGCAGTACTTC,CATSRQGYEQYF
TRBJ2-2,TRBV9,once,TRBD1,TGTGCCAGCAGCGGACAGGGGTGGGACGGGGAGCTGTTTTTT,CASSGQGWDGELFF
TRBJ1-1,TRBV1,.,.,TGCACCAGCAGCCTTCCTACCCCCGGGACTGAAGCTTTCTTT,CTSSLPTPGTEAFF
TRBJ2-1,TRBV7-2,.,TRBD2,TGTGCCAGCAGCCCCCTGGGGCTAGCGGGGGTTAGCTCCTACAATGAGCAGTTCTTC,CASSPLGLAGVSSYNEQFF
TRBJ2-1,TRBV7-9,.,TRBD1,TGTGCCAGCAGCCAAGGGACAGGGGGCCTAAATGAGCAGTTCTTC,CASSQGTGGLNEQFF
TRBJ2-7,TRBV28,.,.,TGTGCCAGCAGGACGACAGGTAGCTCCTACGAGCAGTACTTC,CASRTTGSSYEQYF
TRBJ2-1,TRBV5-1,.,TRBD2,TGCGCCAGCAGCGTGACTAGCCAAAAGGGGACTGAGCAGTTCTTC,CASSVTSQKGTEQFF
TRBJ1-6,TRBV11-1,few,.,TGTGCCAGCAGCTTAGGAGATTCACCCCTCCACTTT,CASSLGDSPLHF
TRBJ2-2,TRBV5-1,.,TRBD1,TGCGCCAGCAGCTGGAATCAGGGGGCTGGCACCGGGGAGCTGTTTTTT,CASSWNQGAGTGELFF
TRBJ1-1,TRBV7-9,once,.,TGTGCCAGCAGCTTGGCCGGGCCCAGGGACCGGGCTTTCTTT,CASSLAGPRDRAFF
TRBJ1-1,TRBV11-3,.,TRBD1,TGTGCCAGCAGGGGACAGGGGCGGTGGAGCACTGAAGCTTTCTTT,CASRGQGRWSTEAFF